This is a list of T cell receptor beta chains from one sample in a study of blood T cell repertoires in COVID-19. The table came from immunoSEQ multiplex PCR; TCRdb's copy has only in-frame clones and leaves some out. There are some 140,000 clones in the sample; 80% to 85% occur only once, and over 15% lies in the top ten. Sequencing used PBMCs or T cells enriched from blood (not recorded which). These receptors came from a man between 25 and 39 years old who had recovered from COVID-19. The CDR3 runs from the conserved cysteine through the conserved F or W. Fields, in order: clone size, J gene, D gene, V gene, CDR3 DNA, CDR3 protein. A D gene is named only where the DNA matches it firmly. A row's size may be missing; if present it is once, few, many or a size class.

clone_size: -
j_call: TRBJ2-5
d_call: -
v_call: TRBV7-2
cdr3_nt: TGTGCCAGCAGCTTCGACAGCAACCAAGAGACCCAGTACTTC
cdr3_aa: CASSFDSNQETQYF

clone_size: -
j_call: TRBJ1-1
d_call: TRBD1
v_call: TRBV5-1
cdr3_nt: TGCGCCAGCAGCTTACAGAGAGGGGGCGCGAACACTGAAGCTTTCTTT
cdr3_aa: CASSLQRGGANTEAFF

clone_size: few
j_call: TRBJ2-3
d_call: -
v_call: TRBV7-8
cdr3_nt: TGTGCCAGCAGCTTTCTTTCCACAGATACGCAGTATTTT
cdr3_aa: CASSFLSTDTQYF

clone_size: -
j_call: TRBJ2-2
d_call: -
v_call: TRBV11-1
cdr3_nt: TGTGCCAGCAGCTTAGACTCCGACACCGGGGAGCTGTTTTTT
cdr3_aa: CASSLDSDTGELFF

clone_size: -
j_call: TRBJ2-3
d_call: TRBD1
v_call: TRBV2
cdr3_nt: TGTGCCAGCAGTACAGGGGTTGGGACAGATACGCAGTATTTT
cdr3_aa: CASSTGVGTDTQYF

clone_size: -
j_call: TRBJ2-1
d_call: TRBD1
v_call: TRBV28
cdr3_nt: TGTGCCAGCACCTTGACAGGGAAGGTCAATGAGCAGTTCTTC
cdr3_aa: CASTLTGKVNEQFF

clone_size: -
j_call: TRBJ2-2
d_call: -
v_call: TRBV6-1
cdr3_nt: TGTGCCAGCAGTGGCAGGACATCCTCGGCCACCGGGGAGCTGTTTTTT
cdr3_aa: CASSGRTSSATGELFF

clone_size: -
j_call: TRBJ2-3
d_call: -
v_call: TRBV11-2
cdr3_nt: TGTGCCAGCAGCTTATTTAGAGATACGCAGTATTTT
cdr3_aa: CASSLFRDTQYF

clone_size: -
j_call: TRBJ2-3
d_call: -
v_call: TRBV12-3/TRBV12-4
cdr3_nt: TGTGCCAGCAGTGCCCGCGAGGATACGCAGTATTTT
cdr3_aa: CASSAREDTQYF

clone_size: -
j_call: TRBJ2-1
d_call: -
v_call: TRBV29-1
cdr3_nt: TGCAGCGTTGAAGAACGACTAGTATTCGCCGGTGAGCAGTTCTTC
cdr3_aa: CSVEERLVFAGEQFF

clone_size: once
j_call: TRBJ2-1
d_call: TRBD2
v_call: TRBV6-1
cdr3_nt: TGTGCCAGCAGTGGTTCCGGGACTAGCGGGGGGCCAAGGCAGTTCTTC
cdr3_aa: CASSGSGTSGGPRQFF

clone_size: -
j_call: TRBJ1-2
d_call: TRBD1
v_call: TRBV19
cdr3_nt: TGTGCCAGTAGCGGACAGGGTTTAGCAGACTATGGCTACACCTTC
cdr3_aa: CASSGQGLADYGYTF

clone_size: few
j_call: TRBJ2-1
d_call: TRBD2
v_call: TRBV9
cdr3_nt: TGTGCCAGCAGCGTAGGCCTAGCGGGAGTATACAATGAGCAGTTCTTC
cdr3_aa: CASSVGLAGVYNEQFF

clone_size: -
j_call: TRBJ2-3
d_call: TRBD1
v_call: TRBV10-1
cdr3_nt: TGCGCCAGCAGCAGGGGACAGGGCCCAGATACGCAGTATTTT
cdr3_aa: CASSRGQGPDTQYF

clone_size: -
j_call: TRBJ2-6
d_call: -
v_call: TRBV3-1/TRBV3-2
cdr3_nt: TGTGCCAGCAGCCAAGGGACAGCTAGCTCTGGGGCCAACGTCCTGACTTTC
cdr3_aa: CASSQGTASSGANVLTF

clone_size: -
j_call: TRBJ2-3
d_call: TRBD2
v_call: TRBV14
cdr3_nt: TGTGCCAGCAGCCAAGAATGGGCTAGCGGGGGGCCGAGCGCAGATACGCAGTATTTT
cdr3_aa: CASSQEWASGGPSADTQYF

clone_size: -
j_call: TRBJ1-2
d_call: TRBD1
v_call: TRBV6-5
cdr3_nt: TGTGCCAGCAGAGGGACAGGGGCCCGCTATGGCTACACCTTC
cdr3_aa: CASRGTGARYGYTF

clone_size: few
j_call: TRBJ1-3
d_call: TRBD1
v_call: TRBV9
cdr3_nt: TGTGCCAGCAGCGTTACAGGGGATGGAAACACCATATATTTT
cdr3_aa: CASSVTGDGNTIYF

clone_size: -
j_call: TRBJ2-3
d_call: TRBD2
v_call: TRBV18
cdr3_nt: TGTGCCAGCTCACCACCCCCGGGGGGGGAAGATACGCAGTATTTT
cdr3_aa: CASSPPPGGEDTQYF

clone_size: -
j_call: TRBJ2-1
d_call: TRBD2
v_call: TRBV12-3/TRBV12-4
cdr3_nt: TGTGCCAGCATCCTTGTAGAGGGAGGGGAGCAGTTCTTC
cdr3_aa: CASILVEGGEQFF

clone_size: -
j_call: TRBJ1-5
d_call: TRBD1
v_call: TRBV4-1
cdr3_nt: TGCGCCAGCAGCGCCGGACAGGGGTATAGCAATCAGCCCCAGCATTTT
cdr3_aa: CASSAGQGYSNQPQHF

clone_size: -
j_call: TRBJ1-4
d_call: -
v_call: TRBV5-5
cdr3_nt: TGTGCCAGCAGCTTGTTGGGGGACAAGGTTGAAAAACTGTTTTTT
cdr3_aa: CASSLLGDKVEKLFF

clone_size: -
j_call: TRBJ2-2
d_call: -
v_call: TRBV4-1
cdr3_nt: TGCGCCAGCAGCAAAGAGGGGGGGCCTCGATCCGGGGAGCTGTTTTTT
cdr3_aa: CASSKEGGPRSGELFF

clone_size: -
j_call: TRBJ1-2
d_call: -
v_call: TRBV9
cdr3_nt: TGTGCCAGCAGCCCCCGCCGGGGGGGGTCCCCCTATGGCTACACCTTC
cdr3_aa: CASSPRRGGSPYGYTF

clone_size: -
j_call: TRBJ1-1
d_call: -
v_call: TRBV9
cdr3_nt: TGTGCCAGCGGAGATTTGAAGAACACTGAAGCTTTCTTT
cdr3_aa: CASGDLKNTEAFF

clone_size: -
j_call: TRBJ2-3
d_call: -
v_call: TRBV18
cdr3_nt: TGTGCCAGCTCACCAATGGGCACAAATACGCAGTATTTT
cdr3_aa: CASSPMGTNTQYF

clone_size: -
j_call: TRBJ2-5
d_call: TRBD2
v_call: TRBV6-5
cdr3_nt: TGTGCCAGCAGTTACTCGAGTAGCGGGGGAGAGACCCAGTACTTC
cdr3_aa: CASSYSSSGGETQYF

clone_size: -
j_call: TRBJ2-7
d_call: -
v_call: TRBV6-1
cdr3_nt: TGTGCCAGCAGTCCCCGACAGGATTCCTACGAGCAGTACTTC
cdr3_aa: CASSPRQDSYEQYF

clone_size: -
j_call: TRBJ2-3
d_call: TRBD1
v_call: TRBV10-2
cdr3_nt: TGCGCCAGCAGTGAGTACCTCAGGGAAGGGGGCCTTAGCACAGATACGCAGTATTTT
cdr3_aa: CASSEYLREGGLSTDTQYF

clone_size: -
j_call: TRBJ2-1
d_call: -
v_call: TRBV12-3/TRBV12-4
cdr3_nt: TGTGCCAGCAGCCCGGGACTCCCGGAGCAGTTCTTC
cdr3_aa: CASSPGLPEQFF

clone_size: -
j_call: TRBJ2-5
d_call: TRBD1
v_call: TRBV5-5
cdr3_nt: TGTGCCAGCAGCAATACAGGGGGCGGGGAGACCCAGTACTTC
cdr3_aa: CASSNTGGGETQYF

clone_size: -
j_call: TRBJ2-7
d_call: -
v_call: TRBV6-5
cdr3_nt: TGTGCCAGCAGTTACTCGATCCAGGCTATCTACGAGCAGTACTTC
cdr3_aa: CASSYSIQAIYEQYF

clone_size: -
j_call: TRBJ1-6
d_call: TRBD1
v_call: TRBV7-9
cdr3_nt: TGTGCCAGCAGCCCAGGGGACAGGGGGCTTAGTAATTCACCCCTCCACTTT
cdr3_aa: CASSPGDRGLSNSPLHF

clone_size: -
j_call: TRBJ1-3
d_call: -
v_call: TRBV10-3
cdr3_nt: TGTGCCATCAGTGAGGGTCCGGCTGGAAACACCATATATTTT
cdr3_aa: CAISEGPAGNTIYF

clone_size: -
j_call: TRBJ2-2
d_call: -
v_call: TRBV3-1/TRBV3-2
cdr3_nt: TGTGCCAGCAGGGGGGACTTTTCCGGGGAGCTGTTTTTT
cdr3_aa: CASRGDFSGELFF

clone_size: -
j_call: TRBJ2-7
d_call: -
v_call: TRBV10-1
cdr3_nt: TGCGCCAGCAGTGAAGGAGTCCACGAGCAGTACTTC
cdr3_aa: CASSEGVHEQYF

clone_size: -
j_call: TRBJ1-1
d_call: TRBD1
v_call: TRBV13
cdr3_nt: TGTGCCAGCAGCCTCGGGACAGGGAAAAACACTGAAGCTTTCTTT
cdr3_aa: CASSLGTGKNTEAFF

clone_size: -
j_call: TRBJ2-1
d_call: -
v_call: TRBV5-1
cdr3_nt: TGCGCCAGCAGCTTTAGTGGCGGGACCCGCGGTGAGCAGTTCTTC
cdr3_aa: CASSFSGGTRGEQFF

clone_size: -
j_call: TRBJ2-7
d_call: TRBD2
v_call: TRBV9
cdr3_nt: TGTGCCAGCAGCTTTAGCGGGCACTCCTACGAGCAGTACTTC
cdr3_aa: CASSFSGHSYEQYF

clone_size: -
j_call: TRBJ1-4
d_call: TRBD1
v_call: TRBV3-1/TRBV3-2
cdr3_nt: TGTGCCAGCAGCCTCGGGCCAGGGGGAGAAAAACTGTTTTTT
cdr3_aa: CASSLGPGGEKLFF

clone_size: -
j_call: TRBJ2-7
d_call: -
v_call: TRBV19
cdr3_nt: TGTGCCAGTAGATCTAGCGACTCCTACGAGCAGTACTTC
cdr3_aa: CASRSSDSYEQYF

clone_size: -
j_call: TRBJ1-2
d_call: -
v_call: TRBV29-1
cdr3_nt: TGCAGCGTTGGGGTGGGGTCAGGGTCTAACTATGGCTACACCTTC
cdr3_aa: CSVGVGSGSNYGYTF

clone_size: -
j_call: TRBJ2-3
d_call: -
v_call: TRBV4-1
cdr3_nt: TGCGCCAGCAGCCAACGGGACCCCTTGGAGGGCCCAGATACGCAGTATTTT
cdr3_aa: CASSQRDPLEGPDTQYF

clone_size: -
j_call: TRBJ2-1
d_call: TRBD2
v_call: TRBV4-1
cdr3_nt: TGCGCCAGCAGCCAAGCGACCGGGACTAGCGGGGGCAATGAGCAGTTCTTC
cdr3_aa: CASSQATGTSGGNEQFF

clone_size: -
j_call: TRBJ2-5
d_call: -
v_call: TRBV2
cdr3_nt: TGTGCCAGCAGTGATCGCGCCGATCAAGAGACCCAGTACTTC
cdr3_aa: CASSDRADQETQYF

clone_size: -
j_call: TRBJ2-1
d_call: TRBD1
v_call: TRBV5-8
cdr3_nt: TGTGCCAGCAGCTTGGGACAGGGTAGTGACAATGAGCAGTTCTTC
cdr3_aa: CASSLGQGSDNEQFF

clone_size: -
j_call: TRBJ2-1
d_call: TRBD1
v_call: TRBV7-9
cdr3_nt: TGTGCCAGCGGGTTGGGAGACAGGGGCCCTCGGTACAATGAGCAGTTCTTC
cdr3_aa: CASGLGDRGPRYNEQFF

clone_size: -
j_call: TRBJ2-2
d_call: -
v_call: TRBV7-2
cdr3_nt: TGTGCCAGCAGCTTAGTGGCGGTCGGGGAGCTGTTTTTT
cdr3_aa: CASSLVAVGELFF

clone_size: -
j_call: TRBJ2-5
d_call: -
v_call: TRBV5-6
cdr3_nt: TGTGCCAGCAGCGTGTTGGTGGCGGTGGAGACCCAGTACTTC
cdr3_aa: CASSVLVAVETQYF

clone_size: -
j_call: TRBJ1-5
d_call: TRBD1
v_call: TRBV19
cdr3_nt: TGTGCCAGTAGTACCGGGACAGCAAATCAGCCCCAGCATTTT
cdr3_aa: CASSTGTANQPQHF

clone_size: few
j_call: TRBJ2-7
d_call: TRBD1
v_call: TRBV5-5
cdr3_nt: TGTGCCAGCAGCTGGAGACAGGGGGGCTACGAGCAGTACTTC
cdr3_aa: CASSWRQGGYEQYF

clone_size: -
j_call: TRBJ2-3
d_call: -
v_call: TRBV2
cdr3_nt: TGTGCCAGCAGTGAAGGGCGGGGGCCAACCACAGATACGCAGTATTTT
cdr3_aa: CASSEGRGPTTDTQYF

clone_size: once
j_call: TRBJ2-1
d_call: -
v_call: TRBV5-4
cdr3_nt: TGTGCCAGCAGCTTTAGGGGGAGTGAGCAGTTCTTC
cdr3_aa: CASSFRGSEQFF